Below, 21 T cell receptor beta chains from the same sample are listed, as sequenced in a study of neoadjuvant anti-PD-1 for oral cavity cancer. Time point in this sample: after neoadjuvant nivolumab, at surgical resection. Assay used: immunoSEQ multiplex PCR; TCRdb lists only in-frame clones, some missing. The sample contains about 15,000 clones, roughly 40% of which appear only once. The sequencing used tumor tissue, collected after nivolumab (anti-PD-1) treatment. Receptors originate from a person between 40 and 85 years old with oral cavity squamous cell carcinoma.

The chain carries TRBV6-5 and TRBJ2-7; 7 bases align to TRBD1. V gave up 7 bases and J gave up 0 bases; unmatched junction bases: 6. The CDR3 is made up of 14 amino acids. Germline CDR1 is MNHEY and CDR2 is SVGAGI. CDR3 bases: TGTGCCAGCACCTCCGGGACAGCCTCCTACGAGCAGTACTTC. Translated: CASTSGTASYEQYF.

The DNA for the CDR3 is TGTGCCAGCAGCTTAGCGGCGGGCGGCTCCTACGAGCAGTACTTC. It translates to CASSLAAGGSYEQYF. The chain combines TRBV7-6 with TRBJ2-7, with a weak D call TRBD2 (5 bases). V gave up 0 bases and J gave up 0 bases, with 9 bases separating them. This CDR3 spans 15 amino acids. From germline, CDR1 is SGHVS and CDR2 FNYEAQ.

The genes are TRBV9 and TRBJ2-3, with D maybe TRBD2 (6 bases). The CDR3 is 16 residues long. Germline CDR1 is SGDLS and CDR2 is YYNGEE. V lost 3 bases and J lost 1, with 15 bases in between. Here the CDR3 reads CASSAVGAGRTDTQYF. CDR3 bases: TGTGCCAGCAGCGCGGTCGGCGCGGGGCGCACAGATACGCAGTATTTT.

There are a few counts of this clone. The chain carries TRBV9 and TRBJ2-5; the match to TRBD2 covers 10 bases. Germline V gene sequence: CDR1 SGDLS, CDR2 YYNGEE. V was pared by 4 bases and J by 5 bases, with 8 bases of the junction left unmatched. CDR3 length: 15 amino acids. The CDR3 sequence is CASSPQAGGPETQYF. In DNA, the CDR3 is TGTGCCAGCAGCCCCCAAGCGGGGGGGCCCGAGACCCAGTACTTC. Drawing the rest from reference TRBV9 and TRBJ2-5, the complete variable domain is DSGVTQTPKHLITATGQRVTLRCSPRSGDLSVYWYQQSLDQGLQFLIQYYNGEERAKGNILERFSAQQFPDLHSELNLSSLELGDSALYFCASSPQAGGPETQYFGPGTRLLVL.

This clone was seen a few times. The chain recombines TRBV7-2 with TRBJ2-7, with D possibly matching TRBD1 (5 bases). CDR3 length: 15 residues. The germline gives CDR1 SGHTA, CDR2 FQGNSA. V was trimmed by 0 bases and J by 1 base, leaving 10 bases between them. Here the CDR3 reads CASSLARVSSYEQYF. The CDR3 DNA is TGTGCCAGCAGCTTAGCCAGGGTCAGTTCCTACGAGCAGTACTTC.

This chain connects TRBV10-2 to TRBJ1-6; a weak D match, TRBD1 (6 bases). CDR1 is WSHSY and CDR2 is SAAADI in the germline V gene. This CDR3 comprises 15 residues. The V gene lost 0 bases and the J gene lost 10 bases, with 13 bases spanning the gap. The CDR3 region has the DNA TGCGCCAGCAGTGAGTCTGGGGGGGCTGGCTCACCCCTCCACTTT. This codes for CASSESGGAGSPLHF.

The genes are TRBV7-2 and TRBJ1-2; D unclear. Germline V gene sequence: CDR1 SGHTA, CDR2 FQGNSA. The CDR3 contains 15 residues. The ends were cut back, 5 bases at V and 8 bases at J, with 21 bases in the middle. CDR3 in amino acids: CASSPVYTDFKGYTF. CDR3 coding DNA: TGTGCCAGCAGCCCCGTTTACACAGATTTTAAAGGCTACACCTTC.

The rearrangement links TRBV21-1 to TRBJ2-3; TRBD2, the table's D call, was not compared with the DNA. TRBV21-1 is tagged as a pseudogene. The CDR3 is 19 residues long. In nucleotides, the CDR3 is TGTGCCAGCAGCAAAGTAGGGACTAGCGGGCCCCATAGCACAGATACGCAGTATTTT. Its translation: CASSKVGTSGPHSTDTQYF.

This clone has more than one count but fewer than ten. The chain uses TRBV4-3 and TRBJ1-4, with 7 bases fitting TRBD1. The CDR3 is 16 residues long. J lost 5 bases, V lost 2 bases, and 8 bases had no gene match. Germline values: CDR1 LGHNA, CDR2 YSLEER. The CDR3 nucleotides read TGCGCCAGCAGCCAACAGAGGGGGCGCCGAAATGAAAAACTGTTTTTT. Translation gives CASSQQRGRRNEKLFF.

This clone has a count of ten or more. This CDR3 reads CASNNRGNTIYF. For the CDR3, the DNA is TGTGCCAGCAACAATCGGGGAAACACCATATATTTT. This chain links TRBV7-9 with TRBJ1-3, with D unresolved. From germline, CDR1 is SEHNR and CDR2 FQNEAQ (reference sequence). The CDR3 covers 12 residues. The V and J ends lost 7 bases and 4 bases respectively, with 8 bases between them.

This clone was picked up a small number of times. The chain recombines TRBV18 with TRBJ2-3, with unresolved D. The CDR3 runs to 14 residues. Germline CDR1 reads KGHSH; CDR2 reads LQKENI. V lost 3 bases and J lost 2, with 9 bases in between. This CDR3 is CASSPGRNTDTQYF. CDR3 DNA sequence: TGTGCCAGCTCACCTGGACGGAACACAGATACGCAGTATTTT.

Only a few counts were recorded for this clone. This chain joins TRBV11-2 and TRBJ2-1, with TRBD2 matching 11 bases. Germline V CDR1 and CDR2: SGHAT, FQNNGV. This CDR3 has 15 amino acids. The V gene end was trimmed by 2 bases and the J gene end by 9 bases; junction bases not matched to a gene: 6. The CDR3 DNA is TGTGCCAGCAGCTTAACTAGCGGGGGAACGGGTGAGCAGTTCTTC. This codes for CASSLTSGGTGEQFF.

The rearrangement uses TRBV27 and TRBJ1-3; D is ambiguous. Germline V CDR1 and CDR2: MNHEY, SMNVEV (reference sequence). V was cut by 5 bases and J by 8 bases, with 13 bases left in between. The length of the CDR3 is 13 residues. Here the CDR3 reads CASSLAGLHTIYF. For the CDR3, the DNA is TGTGCCAGCAGTCTGGCGGGATTGCACACCATATATTTT.

V gene TRBV27 combines with J gene TRBJ1-1, with D unclear. The V and J ends lost 5 bases and 5 bases respectively, with 12 bases between them. The CDR3 is 13 residues long. Germline V CDR1 and CDR2: MNHEY, SMNVEV (reference sequence). CDR3 nucleotides: TGTGCCAGCAGTCACGCAGCGGGTACTGAAGCTTTCTTT. It yields the protein CASSHAAGTEAFF.

This clone has just a few counts. This chain uses TRBV6-1 with TRBJ1-2; TRBD1 aligns across 7 bases. Germline loops: CDR1 MNHNS, CDR2 SASEGT. The CDR3 consists of 13 residues. Trimming removed 5 bases from V and 4 bases from J; junction bases left unmatched: 4. The CDR3 sequence: CASSSTGIYGYTF. As DNA, the CDR3 is TGTGCCAGCAGTTCGACAGGGATCTATGGCTACACCTTC.

The J gene is TRBJ2-2, the V gene TRBV6-5; no clear D. Trimming took 8 bases from V and 4 from J, leaving 17 bases between them. The CDR3 contains 15 residues. Per germline, CDR1 MNHEY and CDR2 SVGAGI. The CDR3 spells CASGVSTVLTGELFF. In DNA form, the CDR3 reads TGTGCCAGCGGAGTCTCGACGGTACTCACCGGGGAGCTGTTTTTT.

The chain is built from TRBV6-1 and TRBJ1-5; D remains unclear. CDR3 length: 13 amino acids. CDR1 and CDR2 (germline): MNHNS, SASEGT. With 7 bases removed from V and 4 bases from J, the gap between germline ends came to 11 bases. CDR3 in amino acids: CASTLGRNQPQHF. The CDR3 DNA reads as TGTGCCAGCACACTAGGACGGAATCAGCCCCAGCATTTT.

J is TRBJ2-5 and V is TRBV29-1; the D gene is possibly TRBD2 (5 bases). The CDR3 is 13 residues long. Trimming took 3 bases from V and 0 from J, leaving 8 bases between them. Germline V gene lookup returns CDR1 SQVTM and CDR2 ANQGSEA. Here the CDR3 reads CSVEPGYQETQYF. CDR3 bases: TGCAGCGTTGAGCCGGGGTACCAAGAGACCCAGTACTTC.

This clone was recorded at least ten times. This CDR3 reads CASSPGMTASSTDTQYF. Here the CDR3 DNA reads TGTGCCAGCAGCCCGGGCATGACAGCTTCAAGCACAGATACGCAGTATTTT. This chain uses TRBV7-9 with TRBJ2-3; TRBD1 might be the D (5 bases). This CDR3 spans 17 amino acids. V shed 5 bases and J shed 0 bases, with 18 bases lying between them. In germline, CDR1 is SEHNR, CDR2 FQNEAQ (reference sequence).

By share, this clone counts as medium-sized. The chain employs TRBV10-2 and TRBJ1-2, with D possibly matching TRBD1 (5 bases). The CDR3 consists of 12 residues. V was shortened by 3 bases and J by 6 bases, with 8 bases between the two germline ends. The V gene's germline CDR1 is WSHSY and CDR2 SAAADI. The CDR3 nucleotides read TGCGCCAGCAGTGAAGGGGTCCATGGCTACACCTTC. As protein: CASSEGVHGYTF.

The chain recombines TRBV7-9 with TRBJ1-4; the D gene is possibly TRBD1 (5 bases). In germline, CDR1 is SEHNR, CDR2 FQNEAQ (reference sequence). Trimming took 5 bases from V and 7 from J, leaving 17 bases between them. The CDR3 has 15 residues. CDR3 nucleotide sequence: TGTGCCAGCAGCATCTCGGCAGGGTGGACTGAAAAACTGTTTTTT. Protein: CASSISAGWTEKLFF.